Only one count was recorded for the clone carrying this T cell receptor (beta chain). Its antigen is undetermined. This specimen belongs to a study of CD8 T cells in Susac syndrome. The V gene lost 7 bases and the J gene lost 1 base, with 15 bases spanning the gap. Germline V CDR1 and CDR2: DFQATT, SNEGSKA (reference sequence). The CDR3 is 14 amino acids. An input of about 0.5 to 1 ug of RNA was subjected to reverse transcription using random hexamers. TCRdb independently ran MiXCR on the immunoSEQ multiplex PCR reads; one entry per CDR3 protein. The sample consists of approximately 230,000 distinct CDR3 sequences, 85% to 95% of them appearing once. General study results and limits: Acknowledgment was made by the study that its TCR sequencing and HLA analysis involved a relatively small number of individuals.

This TCR derives from a human donor with multiple sclerosis. Sample: CD4+ T cells from PBMCs. This rearrangement joins TRBV20-1 to TRBJ2-3; TRBD2 is a possible D gene (5 bases). The CDR3 is CSVRAPPGTDTQYF. DNA of the CDR3: TGCAGTGTGAGGGCTCCTCCCGGCACAGATACGCAGTATTTT.